What follows describes a single T cell receptor (beta chain). It was during active infection that Seattle patients were enrolled and then longitudinally followed. This sample stems from a study of blood T cell repertoires in COVID-19. About the study: PBMCs, B-cell-depleted T cells, or T cells provided the cDNA or gDNA that made up the material.

The V gene lost 2 bases and the J gene lost 1 base, with 11 bases spanning the gap. CDR3 length equals 15 residues. The germline V gene encodes CDR1 MNHEY and CDR2 SVGAGI. In the source study's methods: Reference gene primer amplification in the assay estimated nucleated cell counts. This table comes from immunoSEQ multiplex PCR, and its TCRdb copy is limited to in-frame clones, with some not included. D and trimming come from the DNA, and the V and J calls and clone size come from that table. Here the sample spans approximately 180,000 clones, around nine tenths being singletons. This chain uses TRBV6-5 with TRBJ1-1; TRBD1 is a possible D gene (6 bases). This sequence was found in a woman between 65 and 79 years old with COVID-19, enrolled during active disease. The sample consisted of peripheral blood. The CDR3 DNA follows: TGTGCCAGCAGTTACCTGGGAGGGGGGAACACTGAAGCTTTCTTT. Translating it yields CASSYLGGGNTEAFF.